This T cell receptor (beta chain) was captured in a study of molecular identifiers for immune sequencing clone quantification. In regard to this clonotype: Since a much larger clone is just one base distant, this may be a read error.

TCRdb called the PCR reads again in MiXCR, with one record for every CDR3 protein. This sample has about 100,000 distinct CDR3 sequences; 35% occur once, and the top ten carry roughly 10%. There are 16 residues in the CDR3. Germline V gives CDR1 KGHDR, CDR2 SFDVKD. Sequenced material: naive CD8+ T cells from blood, with Jurkat cell RNA spiked in. Subset defined: FACS-sorted CD8+CD4-CCR7+CD45RA+ naive T cells. V is TRBV24-1 and J is TRBJ2-2, with 8 positions matching TRBD1. The receptor was derived from a human donor in good health. Some libraries in this study had Jurkat cell RNA spiked in. CDR3 DNA sequence: TGTGCCACCAGTGATTTGAGACAGGGGAAAACCGGGGAGCAGTTTTTT. It encodes CATSDLRQGKTGEQFF.